Below are 28 T cell receptor beta chains sequenced from a single sample in a study of identical twins (dated by TCRdb to the mid-2010s). Library preparation was by 5' RACE. The sequencer listed for this sample is Illumina HiSeq 2000. TCRdb redid the processing of the public reads, applying fastp at Q25 and MiXCR, and retained in-frame beta chains. Duplicate CDR3 protein sequences are folded into a single record with the most common DNA and genes. Here the sample has hundreds of thousands of distinct CDR3 sequences; roughly 8% occur a single time. 0.98% of the sample rests with the top ten. This same sample was also taken into another study, of yellow fever vaccine responses in identical twins.

The sequenced sample was PBMCs. The receptors were sampled from a woman aged 18-29 years in good health.

The rearrangement links TRBV5-1 to TRBJ2-5; TRBD2 agrees at 7 bases. Germline CDR1 and CDR2: SGHRS and YFSETQ. With V trimmed by 4 bases and J by 1 base, 10 bases remained unmatched. This CDR3 has 16 residues. CDR3 nucleotide sequence: TGCGCCAGCAGCGGGGGACTACGAGACCTCCAAGAGACCCAGTACTTC. Protein product: CASSGGLRDLQETQYF.

The chain has TRBV7-9 and TRBJ2-5; no clear D gene. Deletions cut 1 base from V and 1 base from J, with 7 bases between. This CDR3 contains 14 residues. The germline V gene encodes CDR1 SEHNR and CDR2 FQNEAQ (reference sequence). CDR3 DNA: TGTGCCAGCAGCTTAGGGATCGGCCAAGAGACCCAGTACTTC. It is translated as CASSLGIGQETQYF.

This clonotype was recorded many times. The rearrangement links TRBV15 to TRBJ1-5; D remains unclear. V gave up 5 bases and J gave up 10 bases, with 15 bases separating them. This CDR3 contains 13 residues. Germline V lookup: CDR1 LNHNV, CDR2 YYDKDF (reference sequence). The CDR3 is CATSAWAAKPQHF. The CDR3 nucleotides are TGTGCCACCAGCGCCTGGGCCGCCAAACCCCAGCATTTT.

This clonotype was recorded many times. V and J are TRBV2 and TRBJ2-4, with a possible D match to TRBD1 (6 bases). The germline V and J ends were trimmed by 6 bases and 6 bases, with 15 bases remaining between them. Germline assignment: CDR1 SNHLY and CDR2 FYNNEI. The CDR3 sequence is 14 residues long. The chain's CDR3 is CASREQGSRNIQYF. The CDR3 DNA reads as TGTGCCAGCAGAGAACAGGGCTCTAGAAACATTCAGTACTTC. The full variable domain, rest sourced from reference TRBV2 and TRBJ2-4, is EPEVTQTPSHQVTQMGQEVILRCVPISNHLYFYWYRQILGQKVEFLVSFYNNEISEKSEIFDDQFSVERPDGSNFTLKIRSTKLEDSAMYFCASREQGSRNIQYFGAGTRLSVL.

The sample holds a few counts of this clonotype. This chain joins TRBV7-2 and TRBJ2-5; 10 bases line up with TRBD2. The J segment lost 5 bases and the V segment lost 5 bases, leaving 11 bases of the junction unmatched. This CDR3 spans 16 amino acids. The germline CDR1 and CDR2 sequences are SGHTA and FQGNSA. The CDR3 loop is CASSPQTSGYFETQYF. The CDR3 region has the DNA TGTGCCAGCAGCCCCCAGACTAGCGGGTATTTCGAGACCCAGTACTTC.

V usage is TRBV2 and J usage is TRBJ2-7, with D tentatively TRBD1 or TRBD2 (5 bases each). This CDR3 comprises 14 residues. Per germline, CDR1 SNHLY and CDR2 FYNNEI. The V and J ends lost 4 bases and 2 bases respectively, with 12 bases between them. CDR3 in DNA: TGTGCCAGCAGTGCCCGGGACCGACCCTACGAGCAGTACTTC. Its translation is CASSARDRPYEQYF.

This clonotype was observed a handful of times. CDR3 sequence reads: CASSHGQGGGYTF. CDR3 in DNA: TGTGCCAGCAGCCACGGACAAGGTGGTGGCTACACCTTC. The J gene is TRBJ1-2, the V gene TRBV12-3 or TRBV12-4; perhaps TRBD1 as D (5 bases). The CDR3 is 13 amino acids. Trimming shortened V by 6 bases and J by 7 bases, and 15 bases separated the two germline ends.

In its sample, this clonotype was seen many times. The chain links TRBV28 to TRBJ2-7, with 7 bases that match TRBD2. CDR3 size: 12 residues. Germline V gene sequence: CDR1 MDHEN, CDR2 SYDVKM. The CDR3 is CVPPGLTYEQYF. In DNA, the CDR3 is TGTGTGCCCCCGGGACTAACCTACGAGCAGTACTTC.

This clonotype was seen only a few times. The V call is TRBV27, the J call TRBJ2-7; 7 bases agree with TRBD2. Germline CDR1 MNHEY, CDR2 SMNVEV (reference sequence). V lost 3 bases and J lost 4; bases outside the gene matches: 9. The CDR3 is 15 residues long. This CDR3 is CASSFSGGRRYEQYF. The DNA for the CDR3 is TGTGCCAGCAGTTTCTCGGGGGGACGAAGGTACGAGCAGTACTTC.

The chain recombines TRBV20-1 with TRBJ2-7; possible D gene TRBD2, 6 bases. The CDR3 runs 14 residues. Germline CDR1 DFQATT, CDR2 SNEGSKA (reference sequence). V lost 0 bases and J 5 bases, leaving 14 bases between the germline ends. Written as DNA, the CDR3 is TGCAGTGCTAGAGATTTCGCTAGCGTGAACGAGCAGTACTTC. This sequence encodes CSARDFASVNEQYF.

This clonotype appeared a few times. The chain carries TRBV3-1 and TRBJ1-1; D remains ambiguous. This CDR3 is built from 15 residues. V was cut by 3 bases and J by 1 base, with 12 bases left in between. Germline V gives CDR1 LGHDT, CDR2 YNNKEL (reference sequence). The CDR3 spells CASSHRRVTNTEAFF. The CDR3 coding sequence is TGTGCCAGCAGCCACCGGCGAGTAACGAACACTGAAGCTTTCTTT.

The chain recombines TRBV7-9 with TRBJ2-7, with D perhaps matching TRBD1 (6 bases). The V end lost 0 bases, the J end lost 1 base, and 10 bases lay between the germline ends. The CDR3 contains 15 residues. CDR1 is SEHNR, CDR2 FQNEAQ, per germline (reference sequence). CDR3 nucleotide sequence: TGTGCCAGCAGCTTAGCGATAGGACAGTCCTACGAGCAGTACTTC. It codes for CASSLAIGQSYEQYF.

V and J are TRBV24-1 and TRBJ2-7, with D unclear. V lost 2 bases and J lost 3, with 4 bases in between. The length of the CDR3 is 12 residues. Germline CDR1 reads KGHDR; CDR2 reads SFDVKD. The CDR3 DNA reads as TGTGCCACCAGTGATTATAACTACGAGCAGTACTTC. This gives the protein CATSDYNYEQYF.

This clonotype was counted a few times. This sequence joins TRBV28 and TRBJ1-3; D is uncertain. In germline, CDR1 is MDHEN, CDR2 SYDVKM. The CDR3 extends over 14 amino acids. V gave up 7 bases and J gave up 0 bases, with 10 bases separating them. The CDR3 sequence: CASTLSHSGNTIYF. As DNA, the CDR3 is TGTGCCAGCACCCTTTCCCACTCTGGAAACACCATATATTTT.

The genes are TRBV11-2 and TRBJ2-4; 8 nucleotides agree with TRBD2. The J segment lost 1 base and the V segment lost 0 bases, leaving 11 bases of the junction unmatched. The CDR3 has 19 residues. Germline V gene data show CDR1 as SGHAT and CDR2 as FQNNGV. DNA of the CDR3: TGTGCCAGCAGCTTAGAGGGGCGGGGGGCCTTAGTGGCCAAAAACATTCAGTACTTC. Translated, it gives CASSLEGRGALVAKNIQYF.

The chain is built from TRBV3-1 and TRBJ1-2, with D unresolved. From germline, CDR1 is LGHDT and CDR2 YNNKEL (reference sequence). V lost 1 base, J lost 8 bases, and 8 bases lay in between. This CDR3 has 12 amino acids. CDR3: CASSQGSWGYTF. The CDR3 DNA follows: TGTGCCAGCAGCCAAGGGTCTTGGGGCTACACCTTC.

CDR3 region: CASSQPAGGLDEQYF. The CDR3 nucleotides read TGTGCCAGCAGCCAACCAGCGGGAGGCCTAGACGAGCAGTACTTC. The chain recombines TRBV4-2 with TRBJ2-7; 9 nucleotides line up with TRBD2. V trimming: 2 bases; J trimming: 5 bases; junction bases outside the gene matches: 7. Germline CDR1 reads LGHNA; CDR2 reads YNFKEQ. CDR3 size: 15 residues.

This clonotype was seen only a few times. This rearrangement joins TRBV6-2 or TRBV6-3 to TRBJ2-7; D is ambiguous. V lost 9 bases and J lost 6, with 15 bases in between. The CDR3 extends over 12 amino acids. Germline values: CDR1 MNHEY, CDR2 SVGEGT. The CDR3, as DNA: TGTGCCAGTAGCAATGCAATCCGCGAGCAGTACTTC. As protein: CASSNAIREQYF.

J is TRBJ2-7 and V is TRBV7-3; 7 bases are a match to TRBD1. Trimming at V came to 4 bases and at J to 2 bases, leaving 14 bases not matched to a gene. The CDR3 is 17 amino acids. Germline assignment: CDR1 SGHTA and CDR2 FQGTGA. CDR3 protein: CASSCQPDRESPYEQYF. The CDR3 coding sequence is TGTGCCAGCAGCTGCCAACCCGACAGGGAGAGTCCCTACGAGCAGTACTTC. The complete variable domain, with remaining parts taken from reference TRBV7-3 and TRBJ2-7, reads GAGVSQTPSNKVTEKGKYVELRCDPISGHTALYWYRQSLGQGPEFLIYFQGTGAADDSGLPNDRFFAVRPEGSVSTLKIQRTERGDSAVYLCASSCQPDRESPYEQYFGPGTRLTVT.

In nucleotides, the CDR3 is TGTGCCAGCAGCAGGAACCCACTAGCGGGAGGGCGGGAGCAGTACTTC. It yields the protein CASSRNPLAGGREQYF. The J gene is TRBJ2-7, the V gene TRBV13; TRBD2 aligns across 13 bases. Germline V gives CDR1 PRHDT, CDR2 FYEKMQ (reference sequence). This CDR3 has 16 amino acids. V shed 5 bases, J shed 7 bases, and the junction held 11 bases outside the gene matches.

Worth noting for this clonotype: A much larger clonotype is one base distant, so this may be a read error. The chain carries TRBV5-1 and TRBJ2-1; TRBD2 matches 10 bases. From germline, CDR1 is SGHRS and CDR2 YFSETQ. This CDR3 is 17 amino acids long. As DNA, the CDR3 is TGCGCCCGAGAAAGGAGACTAGCGGGTTCTACTGGGGATGAGAAGTTCTTC. Translating gives CARERRLAGSTGDEKFF.

The CDR3 DNA is TGTGCCAGCAGCTCAGCTCCGGGACAAGAGAACACTGAAGCTTTCTTT. Translating gives CASSSAPGQENTEAFF. V and J are TRBV7-9 and TRBJ1-1; the D gene is possibly TRBD1 (6 bases). The CDR3 covers 16 residues. The V gene's germline CDR1 is SEHNR and CDR2 FQNEAQ (reference sequence). V was clipped by 4 bases and J by 1 base, with 16 bases between them.

J is TRBJ2-5 and V is TRBV3-1; 9 positions match TRBD1. The CDR3 consists of 15 residues. The V segment lost 1 base and the J segment 5 bases; nucleotides outside the gene matches: 5. Germline CDR1 reads LGHDT; CDR2 reads YNNKEL (reference sequence). The CDR3 DNA is TGTGCCAGCAGCCAAGGACAGGGGGTACCCGAGACCCAGTACTTC. It specifies CASSQGQGVPETQYF.

The V and J genes are TRBV20-1 and TRBJ2-1; 7 positions match TRBD2. After removal of 3 bases from V and 6 bases from J, the junction contained 8 bases not matched to a gene. The CDR3 has 14 residues. Germline V gives CDR1 DFQATT, CDR2 SNEGSKA (reference sequence). CDR3 sequence: CSARYLAELNEQFF. CDR3 nucleotides: TGCAGTGCTAGGTATCTAGCGGAGCTCAATGAGCAGTTCTTC.

The rearrangement links TRBV3-1 to TRBJ2-1; tentatively, D is TRBD2 (6 bases). Germline V gene sequence: CDR1 LGHDT, CDR2 YNNKEL (reference sequence). The CDR3 is 15 amino acids. Trimming took off 0 bases at V and 9 bases at J, with 15 bases between the two ends. Here the CDR3 reads CASSQDFRGGGEQFF. For the CDR3, the DNA is TGTGCCAGCAGCCAAGACTTCCGGGGAGGCGGTGAGCAGTTCTTC.

This clonotype was detected many times. The gene calls are TRBV29-1 and TRBJ2-5; possibly TRBD1 or TRBD2 for D (5 bases each). Trimming pared 4 bases from V and 4 bases from J, leaving 13 bases between. CDR1 and CDR2 from the germline V gene are SQVTM and ANQGSEA. The CDR3 is made up of 13 amino acids. The chain's CDR3 is CSVAGPGAETQYF. CDR3 nucleotide sequence: TGCAGCGTTGCCGGTCCCGGGGCAGAGACCCAGTACTTC.

At least ten counts were recorded for this clonotype. V is TRBV24-1 and J is TRBJ2-1, with D possibly TRBD2 on 6 matching bases. CDR1 KGHDR and CDR2 SFDVKD come from the germline V gene. V was shortened by 6 bases and J by 6 bases, with 20 bases between the two germline ends. CDR3 length: 16 amino acids. This chain's CDR3 is CATSTSYLADLNEQFF. DNA of the CDR3: TGTGCCACCAGTACTTCCTATTTAGCGGACCTCAATGAGCAGTTCTTC.

This clonotype was counted at least ten times. This chain connects TRBV29-1 to TRBJ2-3; no definite D call. The CDR3 consists of 9 residues. With 3 bases removed from V and 11 bases from J, the gap between germline ends came to 6 bases. Germline loops: CDR1 SQVTM, CDR2 ANQGSEA. In DNA, the CDR3 is TGCAGCGTTGATGTTTGGCAGTATTTT. It is translated as CSVDVWQYF.